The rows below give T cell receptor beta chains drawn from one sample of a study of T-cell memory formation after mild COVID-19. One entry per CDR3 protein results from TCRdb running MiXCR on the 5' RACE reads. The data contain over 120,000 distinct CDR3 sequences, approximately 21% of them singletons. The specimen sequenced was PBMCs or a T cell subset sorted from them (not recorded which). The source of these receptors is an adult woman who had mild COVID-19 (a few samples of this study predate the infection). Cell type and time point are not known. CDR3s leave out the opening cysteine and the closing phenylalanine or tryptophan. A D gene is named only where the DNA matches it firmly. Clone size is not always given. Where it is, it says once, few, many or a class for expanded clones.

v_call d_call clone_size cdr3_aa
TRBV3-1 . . ASSQGGFGYNEQF
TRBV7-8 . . ASSSSQVFSYEQY
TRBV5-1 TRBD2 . ASSWRLAGDQETQY
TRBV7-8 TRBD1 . ASSSNLGQGESTEAF
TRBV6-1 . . ASSQGTTDTQY
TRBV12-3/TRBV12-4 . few ASRPTVEGEQF
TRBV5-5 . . ASSSQVTLQGAF
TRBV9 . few ASSVDLGRLGGYT
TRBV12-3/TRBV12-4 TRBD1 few ASSFGGTGSYEQY
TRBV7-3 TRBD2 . ASSLGGGAVNTQY
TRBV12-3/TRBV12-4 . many ASSLSTDTQY
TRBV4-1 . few ASSQDYVSYEQY
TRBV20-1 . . SVLPDTGELF
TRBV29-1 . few SAMQGNEQY
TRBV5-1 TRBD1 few ASSPGWDSEQF
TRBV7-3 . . ASSPTGSSGANVLT
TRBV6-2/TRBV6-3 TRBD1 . ASSYSETGDYGYT
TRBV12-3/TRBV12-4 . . ASSWDVRSTGELF
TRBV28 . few ASSPGLREQY
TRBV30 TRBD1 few AWATGGPAADTQY
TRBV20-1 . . SARGRRTGSSEQY
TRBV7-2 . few ASSFHVGRASSEQY
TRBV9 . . ASSANGGYGYT
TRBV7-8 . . ASSPGGGRLL
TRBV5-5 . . ASSLTGSLRNTEAF
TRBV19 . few ASSIDGMGGTEAF
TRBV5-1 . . ASSLRDWVPSGYT
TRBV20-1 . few SAREARSLYEQY
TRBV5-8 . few ASSFRSGRGNTEAF
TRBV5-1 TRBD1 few ASSLARAGGTEAF
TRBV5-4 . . ASSVLSLSGSYEQY
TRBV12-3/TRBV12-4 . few ASSLRNTQY
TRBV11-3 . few ASSISTGTEAF
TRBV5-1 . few ASTPSRVGDTEAF
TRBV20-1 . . SASRHLDTQY
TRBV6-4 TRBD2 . ASSDSGVSGKQF
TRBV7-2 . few ASRSVKAGEKLF
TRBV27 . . ASSTQY
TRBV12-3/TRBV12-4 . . ASSFSRQPQH
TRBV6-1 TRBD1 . ASSERTGQQY
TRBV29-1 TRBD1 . SVMGQGVREQY
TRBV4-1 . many ASSLRGTGELF